A single sample gave rise to the 29 T cell receptor beta chains below, sequenced in a study of OX40 agonist ivuxolimab in advanced cancers. Repertoires were generated with immunoSEQ multiplex PCR, while TCRdb's copy carries only in-frame clones and drops some. The table records roughly 60,000 clones, more than 80% of them present only once. The sample consisted of CD4+ or CD8+ T cells sorted from blood, taken in a trial of the OX40 agonist ivuxolimab. The receptors were sampled from an adult with an advanced solid tumor such as melanoma, head and neck, liver or kidney cancer.

The rearrangement uses TRBV9 and TRBJ2-1; 7 nucleotides align to TRBD1. With 3 bases clipped from V and 6 bases from J, the junction kept 9 bases outside the gene matches. CDR1 is SGDLS, CDR2 YYNGEE, per germline. The CDR3 runs 15 residues. This chain's CDR3 is CASSATGQRTNEQFF. The CDR3 nucleotides read TGTGCCAGCAGCGCTACGGGACAGCGCACCAATGAGCAGTTCTTC.

This chain uses TRBV5-1 with TRBJ1-4; D is perhaps TRBD1 (6 bases). Germline V gene lookup returns CDR1 SGHRS and CDR2 YFSETQ. The V end lost 0 bases, the J end lost 12 bases, and 15 bases lay between the germline ends. The CDR3 is made up of 14 amino acids. The chain's CDR3 is CASSLAAGVAELFF. CDR3 nucleotide sequence: TGCGCCAGCAGCTTGGCTGCAGGGGTTGCGGAACTGTTTTTT.

This clone was seen a handful of times. The chain joins TRBV2 to TRBJ1-5; TRBD1 matches 7 bases. Germline CDR1 and CDR2: SNHLY and FYNNEI. The CDR3 is 16 residues long. V was pared by 6 bases and J by 0 bases, with 8 bases of the junction left unmatched. CDR3 sequence: CASRDRAIYSNQPQHF. CDR3 sequence (DNA): TGTGCCAGCAGAGACAGGGCGATCTATAGCAATCAGCCCCAGCATTTT.

V and J are TRBV7-9 and TRBJ2-5; D ambiguous. V lost 1 base, J lost 1 base, and 10 bases lay in between. CDR1 and CDR2 (germline): SEHNR, FQNEAQ (reference sequence). This CDR3 has 15 residues. DNA for the CDR3: TGTGCCAGCAGCTTAGAGGCGGTTCTCCAAGAGACCCAGTACTTC. Translation: CASSLEAVLQETQYF.

The V gene is TRBV7-3, the J gene TRBJ1-1; no clear D gene. Trimming stripped 4 bases from V and 1 base from J, with 7 bases between. The CDR3 has 13 amino acids. Germline V gene sequence: CDR1 SGHTA, CDR2 FQGTGA. The CDR3 coding sequence is TGTGCCAGCAGCTCACGAGGGAACACTGAAGCTTTCTTT. Translation gives CASSSRGNTEAFF.

This chain connects TRBV5-6 to TRBJ2-2; 10 bases map to TRBD1. This CDR3 has 15 amino acids. Germline CDR1 is SGHDT and CDR2 is YYEEEE. V lost 4 bases and J lost 3; bases outside the gene matches: 3. CDR3 in amino acids: CASSEGTGDTGELFF. The DNA of the CDR3 is TGTGCCAGCAGCGAAGGGACAGGGGACACCGGGGAGCTGTTTTTT.

J is TRBJ2-5 and V is TRBV28; D remains unclear. The V gene's germline CDR1 is MDHEN and CDR2 SYDVKM. Trimming cost V 3 bases and J 5 bases, with 4 bases left between them. The CDR3 runs to 11 residues. CDR3: CASSLMETQYF. DNA of the CDR3: TGTGCCAGCAGTTTGATGGAGACCCAGTACTTC.

The rearrangement links TRBV10-3 to TRBJ1-5; perhaps TRBD1 as D (5 bases). Trimming removed 1 base at V and 5 bases at J, with 15 bases between. This CDR3 contains 16 residues. Germline V gene sequence: CDR1 ENHRY, CDR2 SYGVKD. The CDR3 spells CAISEWARDRHQPQHF. DNA for the CDR3: TGTGCCATCAGTGAGTGGGCCAGGGATCGTCATCAGCCCCAGCATTTT.

The J gene is TRBJ2-2, the V gene TRBV28, with 8 bases aligning to TRBD2. V shed 8 bases and J 5 bases; nucleotides not matched to a gene: 7. CDR1 is MDHEN and CDR2 is SYDVKM in the germline V gene. The CDR3 runs to 14 residues. CDR3 in DNA: TGTGCCAGCCGGAGCGGGAGAAAGACCGGGGAGCTGTTTTTT. Residues: CASRSGRKTGELFF. The whole variable domain, remainder taken from reference TRBV28 and TRBJ2-2, is DVKVTQSSRYLVKRTGEKVFLECVQDMDHENMFWYRQDPGLGLRLIYFSYDVKMKEKGDIPEGYSVSREKKERFSLILESASTNQTSMYLCASRSGRKTGELFFGEGSRLTVL.

J is TRBJ2-3 and V is TRBV11-2; tentatively, D is TRBD1 (5 bases). This CDR3 contains 13 residues. Trimming shortened V by 5 bases and J by 3 bases, and 9 bases separated the two germline ends. Germline V lookup: CDR1 SGHAT, CDR2 FQNNGV. In DNA, the CDR3 is TGTGCCAGCAGCCTCCCAGGGACAGATACGCAGTATTTT. Translating it yields CASSLPGTDTQYF. The full variable domain, its missing parts supplied by reference TRBV11-2 and TRBJ2-3, is EAGVAQSPRYKIIEKRQSVAFWCNPISGHATLYWYQQILGQGPKLLIQFQNNGVVDDSQLPKDRFSAERLKGVDSTLKIQPAKLEDSAVYLCASSLPGTDTQYFGPGTRLTVL.

The chain uses TRBV14 and TRBJ2-7; weak D call: TRBD1 (6 bases). V was trimmed by 2 bases and J by 6 bases, leaving 17 bases between them. The CDR3 totals 15 residues. Germline V gene lookup returns CDR1 SGHDN and CDR2 FVKESK. The CDR3 DNA is TGTGCCAGCAGCCAAAAAGCCAACAGGGTACGCGAGCAGTACTTC. Amino acid sequence: CASSQKANRVREQYF.

A single count supports this clone. This chain links TRBV11-1 with TRBJ2-3; D ambiguous. The CDR3 covers 12 residues. The V end was cut by 2 bases, the J end by 3 bases, with 3 bases between. In germline, CDR1 is SGHAT, CDR2 FQDESV (reference sequence). CDR3 coding DNA: TGTGCCAGCAGCTTAATAACAGATACGCAGTATTTT. Translated: CASSLITDTQYF. Using reference TRBV11-1 and TRBJ2-3 for the parts outside the CDR3, the full variable domain is EAEVAQSPRYKITEKSQAVAFWCDPISGHATLYWYRQILGQGPELLVQFQDESVVDDSQLPKDRFSAERLKGVDSTLKIQPAELGDSAMYLCASSLITDTQYFGPGTRLTVL.

V and J are TRBV4-1 and TRBJ2-3; TRBD2 aligns across 7 bases. V was clipped by 2 bases and J by 0 bases; unmatched bases: 17. CDR1 is MGHRA, CDR2 YSYEKL, per germline. The CDR3 contains 20 residues. The CDR3 bases are TGCGCCAGCAGCCAACCCCGCCTCCGTTCTAGCGGACCTAGCACAGATACGCAGTATTTT. This codes for CASSQPRLRSSGPSTDTQYF.

CDR3 region: CASSLSRDYEQYF. For the CDR3, the DNA is TGTGCCAGCAGCTTAAGCAGGGACTACGAGCAGTACTTC. The chain employs TRBV7-3 and TRBJ2-5, with D perhaps matching TRBD1 (5 bases). The DNA end is a closer match to TRBJ2-7, so the J assignment may be wrong. The CDR3 extends over 13 amino acids. Looked up from germline, CDR1 is SGHTA and CDR2 is FQGTGA.

Judged by abundance, this clone is medium-sized. For the CDR3, the DNA is TGTGCCAGCAGTGACCAGCGGGGGTACAATGAGCAGTTCTTC. It yields the protein CASSDQRGYNEQFF. V is TRBV2 and J is TRBJ2-1, with TRBD2 identical over 8 bases. The germline V gene encodes CDR1 SNHLY and CDR2 FYNNEI. The CDR3 totals 14 residues. Trimming took 3 bases from V and 4 from J; bases not matched to a gene: 2.

This clone was detected only a few times. The gene calls are TRBV6-6 and TRBJ1-1; D unclear. This CDR3 is built from 13 residues. CDR1 MNHNY and CDR2 SVGAGI come from the germline V gene (reference sequence). Trimming took off 0 bases at V and 5 bases at J, with 7 bases between the two ends. For the CDR3, the DNA is TGTGCCAGCAGTTACTCGGTCAGAACTGAAGCTTTCTTT. It yields the protein CASSYSVRTEAFF.

The chain has TRBV5-1 and TRBJ1-2; tentatively, D is TRBD1 (5 bases). Germline V gene data show CDR1 as SGHRS and CDR2 as YFSETQ. This CDR3 is built from 13 residues. V lost 4 bases and J lost 4, with 11 bases in between. DNA for the CDR3: TGCGCCAGCAGCCAAGACGGGACCTATGGCTACACCTTC. It is translated as CASSQDGTYGYTF.

A few counts support this clone. The chain carries TRBV9 and TRBJ2-1; D is uncertain. The CDR3 has 13 amino acids. CDR1 SGDLS and CDR2 YYNGEE come from the germline V gene. Trimming left V 4 bases short and J 6 bases short, with 11 bases between. CDR3: CASSTRAGNEQFF. CDR3 sequence (DNA): TGTGCCAGCAGCACCCGGGCCGGCAATGAGCAGTTCTTC.

In this sample, this clone turned up once. The chain recombines TRBV5-1 with TRBJ2-1; 8 bases agree with TRBD2. With 7 bases clipped from V and 0 bases from J, the junction kept 6 bases outside the gene matches. The CDR3 runs 15 residues. Per germline, CDR1 SGHRS and CDR2 YFSETQ. The CDR3 here is CASFSGASSYNEQFF. CDR3 DNA: TGCGCCAGCTTTAGCGGGGCCAGCTCCTACAATGAGCAGTTCTTC.

This clone was observed a single time. The identical CDR3 is also encoded by other nucleotide sequences in the sample. This chain links TRBV7-2 with TRBJ1-1; D unclear. The CDR3 totals 13 residues. CDR1 is SGHTA and CDR2 is FQGNSA in the germline V gene. V was shortened by 5 bases and J by 1 base, with 8 bases between the two germline ends. The CDR3 here is CASSPRQNTEAFF. CDR3 nucleotides: TGTGCCAGCAGCCCCCGACAGAACACTGAAGCTTTCTTT.

This chain connects TRBV25-1 to TRBJ2-2; weak D call: TRBD2 (5 bases). The germline V gene encodes CDR1 MGHDK and CDR2 SYGVNS. V was cut by 7 bases and J by 5 bases, with 14 bases left in between. CDR3 length equals 14 residues. The CDR3 DNA follows: TGTGCCAGCAAATTTGGGAGTATGACCGGGGAGCTGTTTTTT. Translating gives CASKFGSMTGELFF. Together with reference TRBV25-1 and TRBJ2-2, the CDR3 gives the full variable domain: EADIYQTPRYLVIGTGKKITLECSQTMGHDKMYWYQQDPGMELHLIHYSYGVNSTEKGDLSSESTVSRIRTEHFPLTLESARPSHTSQYLCASKFGSMTGELFFGEGSRLTVL.

The rearrangement joins TRBV7-2 to TRBJ2-1, with 10 nucleotides matching TRBD2. The ends lost 1 base at V and 7 bases at J; junction bases unmatched: 13. The CDR3 is 18 residues long. The germline CDR1 and CDR2 sequences are SGHTA and FQGNSA. CDR3 nucleotide sequence: TGTGCCAGCAGCTTAGTCGGTACAGCGGGAGGGCCCTCGAATGAGCAGTTCTTC. Protein: CASSLVGTAGGPSNEQFF. The full variable domain, completed using reference TRBV7-2 and TRBJ2-1, is GAGVSQSPSNKVTEKGKDVELRCDPISGHTALYWYRQSLGQGLEFLIYFQGNSAPDKSGLPSDRFSAERTGGSVSTLTIQRTQQEDSAVYLCASSLVGTAGGPSNEQFFGPGTRLTVL.

The CDR3 sequence: CASSRQGYQETQYF. The DNA for the CDR3 is TGTGCCAGCAGCCGACAGGGGTACCAAGAGACCCAGTACTTC. This rearrangement joins TRBV7-9 to TRBJ2-5, with TRBD1 matching 8 bases. Per the germline V gene, CDR1 is SEHNR and CDR2 is FQNEAQ (reference sequence). Trimming took 5 bases from V and 0 from J; bases not matched to a gene: 2. The CDR3 extends over 14 amino acids.

J is TRBJ1-2 and V is TRBV16, with no clear D. Germline CDR1 and CDR2: KGHSY and FQNENV. This CDR3 has 17 residues. V shed 0 bases and J shed 4 bases, with 18 bases lying between them. CDR3 residues: CASSQSPPAQRGYGYTF. The CDR3 DNA follows: TGTGCCAGCAGCCAATCCCCCCCGGCCCAGCGGGGCTATGGCTACACCTTC. The variable domain in full, with the rest retrieved from reference TRBV16 and TRBJ1-2, is GEEVAQTPKHLVRGEGQKAKLYCAPIKGHSYVFWYQQVLKNEFKFLISFQNENVFDETGMPKERFSAKCLPNSPCSLEIQATKLEDSAVYFCASSQSPPAQRGYGYTFGSGTRLTVV.

The rearrangement joins TRBV5-1 to TRBJ2-5, with D uncertain. V lost 0 bases and J 5 bases, leaving 11 bases between the germline ends. Germline assignment: CDR1 SGHRS and CDR2 YFSETQ. This CDR3 is built from 14 residues. Here the CDR3 DNA reads TGCGCCAGCAGCTTGGCTCTGGGTGGGGAGACCCAGTACTTC. Translated: CASSLALGGETQYF.

The gene calls are TRBV6-5 and TRBJ1-2; the D is unclear. There are 14 residues in the CDR3. In germline, CDR1 is MNHEY, CDR2 SVGAGI. V was cut by 6 bases and J by 4 bases, with 15 bases left in between. The CDR3 loop reads CASSPLVRTYGYTF. CDR3 DNA: TGTGCCAGCAGCCCCTTGGTAAGGACCTATGGCTACACCTTC.

The chain employs TRBV28 and TRBJ1-2; TRBD1 aligns across 9 bases. Trimming cost V 7 bases and J 3 bases; bases outside gene matches: 12. Germline CDR1 reads MDHEN; CDR2 reads SYDVKM. This CDR3 region has 16 residues. CDR3: CASTLVGGQGYYGYTF. CDR3 sequence (DNA): TGTGCCAGCACCCTAGTGGGGGGACAGGGATACTATGGCTACACCTTC.

This rearrangement joins TRBV28 to TRBJ2-3, with 7 bases aligning to TRBD1. J was trimmed by 4 bases and V by 4 bases; bases with no gene match: 14. The CDR3 consists of 17 residues. Germline CDR1 is MDHEN and CDR2 is SYDVKM. CDR3 nucleotide sequence: TGTGCCAGCAGTTCCCATGTTGGCAGGGGGAGATCAGATACGCAGTATTTT. This translates into CASSSHVGRGRSDTQYF. Full variable domain (remainder filled in from reference TRBV28 and TRBJ2-3): DVKVTQSSRYLVKRTGEKVFLECVQDMDHENMFWYRQDPGLGLRLIYFSYDVKMKEKGDIPEGYSVSREKKERFSLILESASTNQTSMYLCASSSHVGRGRSDTQYFGPGTRLTVL.

The CDR3 nucleotides read TGTGCCAGCAGTTCAATTCCGGTGAACACTGAAGCTTTCTTT. Translated, it gives CASSSIPVNTEAFF. This chain connects TRBV7-2 to TRBJ1-1, with D unclear. The V gene lost 6 bases and the J gene lost 0 bases, with 11 bases spanning the gap. The germline CDR1 and CDR2 sequences are SGHTA and FQGNSA. The CDR3 length is 14 residues.